One T cell receptor (beta chain) is described in this entry. Its matching antigen is unknown. The PCR was carried out with 60 Vbeta primers and 13 Jbeta primers. The data were produced by immunoSEQ multiplex PCR, yet TCRdb's version contains in-frame clones alone and is incomplete. This table has 150,000 to 200,000 clones, 80% appearing once. The donors gave bone marrow, and they were healthy. The data were taken from a study of cytomegalovirus exposure and HLA in healthy donors. Whole-study findings and limits: Cytomegalovirus status was reportedly diagnosed by the classifier with high sensitivity and specificity.

This clonotype was sampled from a young man in good health and CMV-seropositive. The specimen sequenced was PBMCs.

CDR3: CASSPRVGSQAFF. The CDR3 DNA is TGTGCCAGCTCACCGCGGGTGGGGAGTCAAGCTTTCTTT. This chain links TRBV18 with TRBJ1-1, with no clear D. Germline V lookup: CDR1 KGHSH, CDR2 LQKENI. With 3 bases removed from V and 9 bases from J, the gap between germline ends came to 14 bases. There are 13 residues in the CDR3. Complete variable domain (other parts from reference TRBV18 and TRBJ1-1): NAGVMQNPRHLVRRRGQEARLRCSPMKGHSHVYWYRQLPEEGLKFMVYLQKENIIDESGMPKERFSAEFPKEGPSILRIQQVVRGDSAAYFCASSPRVGSQAFFGQGTRLTVV.